This T cell receptor (beta chain) was observed in a study of blood T cell repertoires in COVID-19. There are a few counts of this clone. Profiling relied on immunoSEQ multiplex PCR, and the TCRdb table lists in-frame clones only, not all of them. This table has hundreds of thousands of clones, 65% to 90% appearing once. The CDR3 consists of 15 residues. Germline V gives CDR1 MNHEY, CDR2 SVGEGT. Trimming removed 3 bases from V and 1 base from J; junction bases left unmatched: 6. This TCR was sampled from a man over 45 with active or convalescent COVID-19. The sequenced material came from peripheral blood. The chain couples TRBV6-2 or TRBV6-3 to TRBJ2-7, with 7 bases lining up with TRBD2. The CDR3 bases are TGTGCCAGCAGTTATTTACGGGAGGTTTCCTACGAGCAGTACTTC. Residues: CASSYLREVSYEQYF.